The 20 T cell receptor beta chains in this list originate from one sample, sequenced in a study of T-cell reconstitution after alpha-beta-depleted transplantation in children. Preparation of the TCRbeta library was carried out with unique molecular identifiers. TCRdb reprocessed the PCR reads with MiXCR, giving one entry per CDR3 protein. Of hundreds of thousands of distinct CDR3 sequences in the sample, approximately 32% were seen once. Material: PBMCs from the stem cell graft donor, obtained from the stem cell graft. The origin of the receptors is a human donor who donated a stem cell graft to a child with aplastic anemia.

This clonotype showed up just a few times. J is TRBJ1-5 and V is TRBV18; D unclear. CDR1 and CDR2 from the germline V gene are KGHSH and LQKENI. The germline V and J ends were trimmed by 3 bases and 8 bases, with 11 bases remaining between them. The CDR3 spans 13 residues. The chain's CDR3 is CASSPGLGEPQHF. The CDR3, as DNA: TGTGCCAGCTCACCCGGTTTGGGAGAGCCCCAGCATTTT.

V is TRBV20-1 and J is TRBJ1-1; 7 bases line up with TRBD1. The CDR3 length is 15 residues. Germline V gene data show CDR1 as DFQATT and CDR2 as SNEGSKA (reference sequence). Trimming at V came to 5 bases and at J to 2 bases, leaving 11 bases not matched to a gene. CDR3 loop: CSAGGGRGINTEAFF. The CDR3, as DNA: TGCAGTGCTGGGGGGGGCAGGGGGATTAACACTGAAGCTTTCTTT.

This clonotype has more than one count but fewer than ten. This chain joins TRBV6-1 and TRBJ1-5; TRBD1 aligns across 7 bases. With 3 bases clipped from V and 6 bases from J, the junction kept 5 bases outside the gene matches. CDR1 and CDR2 from the germline V gene are MNHNS and SASEGT. The CDR3 consists of 14 residues. The CDR3 bases are TGTGCCAGCAGTGACAGGGGGGCAATTCAGCCCCAGCATTTT. Translating it yields CASSDRGAIQPQHF.

The rearrangement joins TRBV6-6 to TRBJ1-5; D uncertain. The CDR3 covers 13 residues. Germline CDR1 and CDR2: MNHNY and SVGAGI (reference sequence). Trimming took 6 bases from V and 0 from J, leaving 6 bases between them. The CDR3 DNA is TGTGCCAGCAGCCACCTTAGCAATCAGCCCCAGCATTTT. Translated, it gives CASSHLSNQPQHF.

The chain combines TRBV12-3 or TRBV12-4 with TRBJ1-4; D gene ambiguous. The CDR3 loop spans 13 amino acids. V lost 10 bases and J 7 bases, leaving 16 bases between the germline ends. DNA for the CDR3: TGTGCCACCAGACAAACGGGTGTTGAAAAACTGTTTTTT. Its translation is CATRQTGVEKLFF.

The chain couples TRBV6-2 or TRBV6-3 to TRBJ2-3; D is unresolved. Germline V lookup: CDR1 MNHEY, CDR2 SVGEGT. V shed 3 bases and J shed 4 bases, with 11 bases lying between them. This CDR3 region has 14 residues. CDR3 amino acids: CASSYGQLPDTQYF. CDR3 DNA sequence: TGTGCCAGCAGTTATGGGCAGCTACCAGATACGCAGTATTTT.

This clonotype was seen a handful of times. The chain employs TRBV7-2 and TRBJ2-3; TRBD2 matches at 7 bases. V was pared by 1 base and J by 5 bases, with 6 bases of the junction left unmatched. CDR1 and CDR2 from the germline V gene are SGHTA and FQGNSA. The CDR3 loop spans 15 amino acids. CDR3 sequence reads: CASSLGGGRGDTQYF. In nucleotides, the CDR3 is TGTGCCAGCAGCTTAGGGGGCGGGAGAGGAGATACGCAGTATTTT.

This clonotype has only a few counts. V is TRBV18 and J is TRBJ2-7; no reliable D call. The CDR3 is 13 residues long. In germline, CDR1 is KGHSH, CDR2 LQKENI. Trimming cost V 3 bases and J 2 bases, with 8 bases left between them. CDR3 DNA sequence: TGTGCCAGCTCACCCTCGGCCACCTACGAGCAGTACGTC. Translation: CASSPSATYEQYV.

This clonotype was found a few times. The CDR3 spells CSATSGPSTDTQYF. CDR3 coding DNA: TGCAGTGCCACGAGCGGGCCTAGCACAGATACGCAGTATTTT. The chain links TRBV20-1 to TRBJ2-3; D possibly corresponds to TRBD2 (6 bases). This CDR3 has 14 amino acids. Trimming pared 6 bases from V and 0 bases from J, leaving 13 bases between. The germline V gene has CDR1 DFQATT and CDR2 SNEGSKA (reference sequence).

This clonotype has a handful of counts. The rearrangement uses TRBV5-1 and TRBJ2-2; 12 bases agree with TRBD2. CDR1 is SGHRS and CDR2 is YFSETQ in the germline V gene. This CDR3 is 15 amino acids long. V gave up 4 bases and J gave up 6 bases; unmatched junction bases: 4. The CDR3 sequence is CASSNLAGGPGELFF. CDR3 DNA sequence: TGCGCCAGCAGCAACCTAGCGGGAGGGCCCGGGGAGCTGTTTTTT.

This clonotype appeared a few times. V is TRBV12-3 or TRBV12-4 and J is TRBJ1-1; D not certain. V shed 6 bases and J shed 1 base, with 6 bases lying between them. The CDR3 length is 12 residues. The DNA of the CDR3 is TGTGCCAGCAGGCCATCGAACACTGAAGCTTTCTTT. Its protein is CASRPSNTEAFF.

The chain joins TRBV25-1 to TRBJ2-5, with D maybe TRBD1 (6 bases). The CDR3 consists of 13 residues. Trimming shortened V by 7 bases and J by 2 bases, and 11 bases separated the two germline ends. The germline gives CDR1 MGHDK, CDR2 SYGVNS. The CDR3 sequence: CASNQGTQETQYF. CDR3 nucleotide sequence: TGTGCCAGCAACCAGGGGACGCAAGAGACCCAGTACTTC.

In this sample, this clonotype turned up a few times. This rearrangement joins TRBV20-1 to TRBJ2-5; possibly TRBD2 for D (7 bases). Per the germline V gene, CDR1 is DFQATT and CDR2 is SNEGSKA (reference sequence). This CDR3 is built from 15 residues. V lost 3 bases, J lost 3 bases, and 17 bases lay in between. CDR3 bases: TGCAGTGCTAGGGAAGGGGAGGGGGAGGAAGAGACCCAGTACTTC. This translates into CSAREGEGEEETQYF.

This clonotype has more than one count but fewer than ten. The chain carries TRBV10-3 and TRBJ2-1, with TRBD1 identical over 12 bases. V was clipped by 6 bases and J by 8 bases; unmatched bases: 2. CDR1 and CDR2 from the germline V gene are ENHRY and SYGVKD. The CDR3 totals 13 residues. The CDR3 loop is CAIRGQGADEQFF. CDR3 nucleotide sequence: TGTGCCATCAGGGGACAGGGGGCAGATGAGCAGTTCTTC.

The chain is built from TRBV6-1 and TRBJ2-7; weak D call: TRBD2 (6 bases). This CDR3 region has 14 residues. Germline V gene lookup returns CDR1 MNHNS and CDR2 SASEGT. CDR3 bases: TGTGCTACGGACGGGGGAGCGGATCCCTACGAGCAGTACTTC. Protein sequence: CATDGGADPYEQYF.

The genes are TRBV6-5 and TRBJ2-2; D is possibly TRBD1 (5 bases). The CDR3 totals 17 residues. Trimming took off 4 bases at V and 0 bases at J, with 15 bases between the two ends. Per germline, CDR1 MNHEY and CDR2 SVGAGI. This CDR3 is CASSSPTDLTNTGELFF. The CDR3 DNA reads as TGTGCCAGCAGTTCCCCGACAGATCTAACGAACACCGGGGAGCTGTTTTTT.

This clonotype was found a few times. The rearrangement uses TRBV6-6 and TRBJ2-1; TRBD1 aligns across 9 bases. Germline-derived CDR1 and CDR2 are MNHNY and SVGAGI (reference sequence). V shed 6 bases and J 4 bases; nucleotides not matched to a gene: 4. CDR3 length: 14 amino acids. The CDR3: CASRDRGGYNEQFF. The CDR3 DNA follows: TGTGCCAGCAGGGACAGGGGCGGATACAATGAGCAGTTCTTC.

This clonotype was detected only a few times. J is TRBJ2-7 and V is TRBV20-1; D perhaps matches TRBD2 (6 bases). V shed 3 bases and J shed 6 bases, with 18 bases lying between them. The germline V gene encodes CDR1 DFQATT and CDR2 SNEGSKA (reference sequence). CDR3 length: 14 amino acids. The CDR3 nucleotides read TGCAGTGCTAGGTTAGGACTATCATTCGGCGAGCAGTACTTC. Translated, it gives CSARLGLSFGEQYF.

Only a few counts were recorded for this clonotype. The CDR3 sequence is CASSFTSGRPNTGELFF. In DNA form, the CDR3 reads TGTGCCAGCAGCTTTACTAGCGGGAGGCCGAACACCGGGGAGCTGTTTTTT. The chain couples TRBV11-2 to TRBJ2-2; TRBD2 matches at 12 bases. CDR1 SGHAT and CDR2 FQNNGV come from the germline V gene. This CDR3 region has 17 residues. The V segment lost 3 bases and the J segment 0 bases; nucleotides outside the gene matches: 2.

This clonotype has only a few counts. This sequence joins TRBV18 and TRBJ1-5, with D possibly matching TRBD1 (6 bases). The V end lost 5 bases, the J end lost 2 bases, and 13 bases lay between the germline ends. Germline-derived CDR1 and CDR2 are KGHSH and LQKENI. The CDR3 has 15 amino acids. DNA of the CDR3: TGTGCCAGCTCAAGGGGGGGCATGGGCAATCAGCCCCAGCATTTT. Translating gives CASSRGGMGNQPQHF.